These T cell receptor beta chains were read from a single sample in a study of T cell responses to AZD1222 COVID-19 vaccine. Repertoires were generated with immunoSEQ multiplex PCR, while TCRdb's copy carries only in-frame clones and drops some. The repertoire holds about 130,000 clones, with roughly nine tenths as singletons. The sequencing used peripheral blood, collected on day 0 of AZD1222 vaccination. The receptors were gathered from an adult in good health. The CDR3 runs from the conserved cysteine through the conserved F or W. The order of the fields is V gene, CDR3 length, D gene, clone size, J gene, CDR3 DNA, CDR3 protein. A D gene is named only where the DNA matches it firmly. Size is omitted from some rows. Given values are once, few, many or a class for expanded clones.

v_call: TRBV10-2; cdr3_length: 14; d_call: -; clone_size: -; j_call: TRBJ2-1; cdr3_nt: TGCGCCAGCAGTGGGGGTGGACCGTGGAGGGAGCAGTTCTTC; cdr3_aa: CASSGGGPWREQFF
v_call: TRBV5-4; cdr3_length: 16; d_call: -; clone_size: -; j_call: TRBJ1-6; cdr3_nt: TGTGCCAGCAGCTTGGGTGACAGCTCTAGGGATTCACCCCTCCACTTT; cdr3_aa: CASSLGDSSRDSPLHF
v_call: TRBV5-1; cdr3_length: 16; d_call: TRBD2; clone_size: -; j_call: TRBJ2-1; cdr3_nt: TGCGCCAGCAGATTACGAGGGACTAGCTCTCACAATGAGCAGTTCTTC; cdr3_aa: CASRLRGTSSHNEQFF
v_call: TRBV9; cdr3_length: 14; d_call: TRBD1; clone_size: -; j_call: TRBJ2-7; cdr3_nt: TGTGCCAGCAGTGAGGGACAGTTAGACTACGAGCAGTACTTC; cdr3_aa: CASSEGQLDYEQYF
v_call: TRBV28; cdr3_length: 13; d_call: -; clone_size: -; j_call: TRBJ1-5; cdr3_nt: TGTGCCAGCAGCCTCGATAGCAATCAGCCCCAGCATTTT; cdr3_aa: CASSLDSNQPQHF
v_call: TRBV7-2; cdr3_length: 15; d_call: TRBD2; clone_size: once; j_call: TRBJ2-3; cdr3_nt: TGTGCCAGCAGCTTAGGGGGGACTAGCGGAGATACGCAGTATTTT; cdr3_aa: CASSLGGTSGDTQYF
v_call: TRBV27; cdr3_length: 16; d_call: -; clone_size: -; j_call: TRBJ1-2; cdr3_nt: TGTGCCAGCAGTTTATCGGCCAGGGGTATTGGGTTTGGCTACACCTTC; cdr3_aa: CASSLSARGIGFGYTF
v_call: TRBV7-8; cdr3_length: 11; d_call: -; clone_size: -; j_call: TRBJ1-2; cdr3_nt: TGTGCCAGCAGCTTTGGGGATGGCTACACCTTC; cdr3_aa: CASSFGDGYTF
v_call: TRBV27; cdr3_length: 17; d_call: -; clone_size: -; j_call: TRBJ1-2; cdr3_nt: TGTGCCAGCAGTTTAACAGGCCCCCCCTTTCGAGACTATGGCTACACCTTC; cdr3_aa: CASSLTGPPFRDYGYTF
v_call: TRBV15; cdr3_length: 17; d_call: TRBD2; clone_size: once; j_call: TRBJ2-5; cdr3_nt: TGTGCCACCAGCAGAACTCGACTAGCGGGGCCGCGGGAGACCCAGTACTTC; cdr3_aa: CATSRTRLAGPRETQYF
v_call: TRBV24-1; cdr3_length: 14; d_call: -; clone_size: -; j_call: TRBJ2-3; cdr3_nt: TGTGCCACCAGTAGCAGGGGGGTCACAGATACGCAGTATTTT; cdr3_aa: CATSSRGVTDTQYF
v_call: TRBV11-3; cdr3_length: 12; d_call: -; clone_size: once; j_call: TRBJ2-7; cdr3_nt: TGTGCCAGCAGCGAGTCGCTCTACGAGCAGTACTTC; cdr3_aa: CASSESLYEQYF
v_call: TRBV27; cdr3_length: 15; d_call: TRBD2; clone_size: -; j_call: TRBJ2-1; cdr3_nt: TGTGCCAGCAGTGTAGCGGGGGACGGACTTAATGAGCAGTTCTTC; cdr3_aa: CASSVAGDGLNEQFF
v_call: TRBV19; cdr3_length: 14; d_call: -; clone_size: -; j_call: TRBJ2-2; cdr3_nt: TGTGCCAGTAGTATTCTCGTAAACACCGGGGAGCTGTTTTTT; cdr3_aa: CASSILVNTGELFF
v_call: TRBV7-9; cdr3_length: 13; d_call: -; clone_size: -; j_call: TRBJ2-2; cdr3_nt: TGTGCCAGCAGCCATACTAGCCCCGGGGAGCTGTTTTTT; cdr3_aa: CASSHTSPGELFF
v_call: TRBV5-1; cdr3_length: 15; d_call: TRBD2; clone_size: -; j_call: TRBJ2-1; cdr3_nt: TGCGCCAGCAGCCAGTTTGAGCGGGGTTACAATGAGCAGTTCTTC; cdr3_aa: CASSQFERGYNEQFF
v_call: TRBV20-1; cdr3_length: 11; d_call: -; clone_size: -; j_call: TRBJ2-2; cdr3_nt: TGCAGTGCTAGTTCCACCGGGGAGCTGTTTTTT; cdr3_aa: CSASSTGELFF